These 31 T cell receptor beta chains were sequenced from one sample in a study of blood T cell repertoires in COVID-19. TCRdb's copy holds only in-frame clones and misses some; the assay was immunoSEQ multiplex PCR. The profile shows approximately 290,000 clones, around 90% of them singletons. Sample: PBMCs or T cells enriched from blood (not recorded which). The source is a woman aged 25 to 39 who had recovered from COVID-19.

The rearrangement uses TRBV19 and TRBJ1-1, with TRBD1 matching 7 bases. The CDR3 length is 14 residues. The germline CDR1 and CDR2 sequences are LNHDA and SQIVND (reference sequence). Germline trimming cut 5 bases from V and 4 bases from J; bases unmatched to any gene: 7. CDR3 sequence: CASSVQGGPTEAFF. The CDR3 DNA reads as TGTGCCAGTAGTGTCCAGGGGGGTCCCACTGAAGCTTTCTTT.

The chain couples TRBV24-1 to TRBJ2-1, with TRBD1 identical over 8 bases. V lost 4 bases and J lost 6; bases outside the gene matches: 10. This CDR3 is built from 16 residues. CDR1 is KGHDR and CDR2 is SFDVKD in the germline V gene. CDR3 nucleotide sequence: TGTGCCACCAGTGACCCTAGGACAGGGATGGGCAATGAGCAGTTCTTC. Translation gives CATSDPRTGMGNEQFF.

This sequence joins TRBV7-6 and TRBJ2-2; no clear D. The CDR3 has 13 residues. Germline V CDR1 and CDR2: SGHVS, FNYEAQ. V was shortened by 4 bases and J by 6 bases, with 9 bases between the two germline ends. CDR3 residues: CASSSGSAGELFF. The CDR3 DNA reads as TGTGCCAGCAGCTCCGGTAGTGCCGGGGAGCTGTTTTTT.

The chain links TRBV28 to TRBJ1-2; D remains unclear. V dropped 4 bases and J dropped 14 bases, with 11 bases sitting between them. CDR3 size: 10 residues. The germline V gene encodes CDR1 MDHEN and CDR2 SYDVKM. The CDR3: CASSSRHTTF. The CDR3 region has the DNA TGTGCCAGCAGTTCCCGTCATACAACCTTC.

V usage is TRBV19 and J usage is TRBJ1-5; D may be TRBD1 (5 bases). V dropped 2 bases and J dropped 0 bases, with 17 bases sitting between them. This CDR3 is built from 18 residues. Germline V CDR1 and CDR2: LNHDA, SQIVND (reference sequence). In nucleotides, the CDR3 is TGTGCCAGTAGTATATCCAACCCCAGGGTCGTTAGCAATCAGCCCCAGCATTTT. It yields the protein CASSISNPRVVSNQPQHF.

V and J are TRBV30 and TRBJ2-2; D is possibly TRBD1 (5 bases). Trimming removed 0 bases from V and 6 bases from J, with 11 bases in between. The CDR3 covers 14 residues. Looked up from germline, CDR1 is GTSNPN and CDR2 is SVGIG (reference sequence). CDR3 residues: CAWSVLKGSGELFF. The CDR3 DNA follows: TGTGCCTGGAGTGTACTTAAGGGGTCCGGGGAGCTGTTTTTT.

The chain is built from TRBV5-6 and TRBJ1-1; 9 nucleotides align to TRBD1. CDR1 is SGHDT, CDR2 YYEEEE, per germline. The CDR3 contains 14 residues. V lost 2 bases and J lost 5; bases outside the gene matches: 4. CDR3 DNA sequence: TGTGCCAGCAGCTTACCGGACAGGGGAACTGAAGCTTTCTTT. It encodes CASSLPDRGTEAFF. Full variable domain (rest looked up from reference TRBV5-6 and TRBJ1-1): DAGVTQSPTHLIKTRGQQVTLRCSPKSGHDTVSWYQQALGQGPQFIFQYYEEEERQRGNFPDRFSGHQFPNYSSELNVNALLLGDSALYLCASSLPDRGTEAFFGQGTRLTVV.

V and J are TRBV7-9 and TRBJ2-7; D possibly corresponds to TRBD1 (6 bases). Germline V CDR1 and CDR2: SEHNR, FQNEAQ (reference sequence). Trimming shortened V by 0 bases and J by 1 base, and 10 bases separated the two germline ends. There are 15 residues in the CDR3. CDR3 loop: CASSLAGTSSYEQYF. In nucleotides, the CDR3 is TGTGCCAGCAGCTTAGCCGGGACATCATCCTACGAGCAGTACTTC.

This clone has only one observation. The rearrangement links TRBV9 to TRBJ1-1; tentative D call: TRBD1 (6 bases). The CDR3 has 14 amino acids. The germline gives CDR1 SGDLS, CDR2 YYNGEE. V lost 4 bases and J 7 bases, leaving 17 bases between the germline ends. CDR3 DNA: TGTGCCAGCAGCAAACAGGGTTTGGTGGGTGAAGCTTTCTTT. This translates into CASSKQGLVGEAFF.

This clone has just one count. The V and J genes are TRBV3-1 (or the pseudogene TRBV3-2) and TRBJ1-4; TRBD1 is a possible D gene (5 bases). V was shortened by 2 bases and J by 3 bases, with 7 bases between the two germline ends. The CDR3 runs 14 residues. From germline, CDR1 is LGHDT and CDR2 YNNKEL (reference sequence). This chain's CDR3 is CASSQQGPNEKLFF. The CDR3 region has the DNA TGTGCCAGCAGCCAACAGGGCCCTAATGAAAAACTGTTTTTT.

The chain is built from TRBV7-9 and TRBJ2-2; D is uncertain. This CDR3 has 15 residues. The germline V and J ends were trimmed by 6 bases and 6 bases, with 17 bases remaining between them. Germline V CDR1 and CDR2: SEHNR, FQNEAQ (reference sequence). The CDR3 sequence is CASSSQRTSAGELFF. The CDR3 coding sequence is TGTGCCAGCAGTTCTCAACGAACCTCAGCCGGGGAGCTGTTTTTT.

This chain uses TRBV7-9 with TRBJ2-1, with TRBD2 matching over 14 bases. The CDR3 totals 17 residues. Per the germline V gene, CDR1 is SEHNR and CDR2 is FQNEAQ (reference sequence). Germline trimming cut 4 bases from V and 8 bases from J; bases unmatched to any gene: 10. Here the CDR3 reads CASSWGGLAGEFHEQFF. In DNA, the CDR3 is TGTGCCAGCAGCTGGGGGGGACTAGCGGGAGAATTCCATGAGCAGTTCTTC.

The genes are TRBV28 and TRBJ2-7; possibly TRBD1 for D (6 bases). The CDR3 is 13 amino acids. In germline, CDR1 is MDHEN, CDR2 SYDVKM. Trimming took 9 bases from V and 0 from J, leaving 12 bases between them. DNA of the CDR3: TGTGCCAGGAGAAAACAGGGCTCCTACGAGCAGTACTTC. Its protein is CARRKQGSYEQYF.

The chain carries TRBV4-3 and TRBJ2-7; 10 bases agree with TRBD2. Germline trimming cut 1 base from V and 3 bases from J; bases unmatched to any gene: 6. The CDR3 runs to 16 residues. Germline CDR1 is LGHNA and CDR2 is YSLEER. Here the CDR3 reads CASSQGLAGAFYEQYF. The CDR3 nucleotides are TGCGCCAGCAGCCAAGGTCTAGCGGGAGCTTTCTACGAGCAGTACTTC.

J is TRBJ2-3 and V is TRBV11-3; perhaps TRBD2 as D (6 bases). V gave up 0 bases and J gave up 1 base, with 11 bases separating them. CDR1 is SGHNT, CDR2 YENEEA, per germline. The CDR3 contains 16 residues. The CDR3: CASSLDGSGGTDTQYF. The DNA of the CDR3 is TGTGCCAGCAGCTTAGATGGTAGCGGAGGCACAGATACGCAGTATTTT.

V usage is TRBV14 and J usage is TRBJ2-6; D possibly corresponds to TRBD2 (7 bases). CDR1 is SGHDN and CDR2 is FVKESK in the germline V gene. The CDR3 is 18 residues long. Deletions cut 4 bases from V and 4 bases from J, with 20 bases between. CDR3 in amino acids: CASSPLTGGFGGANVLTF. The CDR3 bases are TGTGCCAGCAGCCCGTTAACGGGGGGCTTCGGAGGGGCCAACGTCCTGACTTTC.

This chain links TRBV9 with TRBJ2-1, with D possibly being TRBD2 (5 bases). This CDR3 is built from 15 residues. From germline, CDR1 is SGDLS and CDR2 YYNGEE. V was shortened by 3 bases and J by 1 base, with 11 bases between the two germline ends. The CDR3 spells CASSGGGESYNEQFF. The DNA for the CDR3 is TGTGCCAGCAGCGGAGGAGGAGAGTCCTACAATGAGCAGTTCTTC.

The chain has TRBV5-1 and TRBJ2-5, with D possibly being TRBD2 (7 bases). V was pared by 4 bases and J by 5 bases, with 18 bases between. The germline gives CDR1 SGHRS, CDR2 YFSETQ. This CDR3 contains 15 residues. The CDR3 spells CASSAGRGRGETQYF. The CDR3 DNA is TGCGCCAGCAGCGCCGGGCGGGGGCGAGGGGAGACCCAGTACTTC.

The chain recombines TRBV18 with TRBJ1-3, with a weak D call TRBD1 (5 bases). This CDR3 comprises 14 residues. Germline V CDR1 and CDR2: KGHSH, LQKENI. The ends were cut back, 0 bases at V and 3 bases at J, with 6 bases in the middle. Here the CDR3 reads CASSPPGVGNTIYF. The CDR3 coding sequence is TGTGCCAGCTCACCACCAGGGGTTGGAAACACCATATATTTT.

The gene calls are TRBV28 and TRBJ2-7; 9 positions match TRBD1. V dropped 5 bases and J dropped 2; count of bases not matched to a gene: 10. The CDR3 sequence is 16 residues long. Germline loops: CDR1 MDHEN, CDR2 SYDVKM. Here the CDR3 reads CASSKPGQGKAYEQYF. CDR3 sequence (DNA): TGTGCCAGCAGTAAACCGGGACAGGGTAAAGCCTACGAGCAGTACTTC.

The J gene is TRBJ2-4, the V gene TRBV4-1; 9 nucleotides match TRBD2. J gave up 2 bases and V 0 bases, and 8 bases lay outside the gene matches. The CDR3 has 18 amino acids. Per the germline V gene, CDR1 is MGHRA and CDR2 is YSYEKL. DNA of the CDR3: TGCGCCAGCAGCCAAGATGTACCAGCGGGAGGAACCAAAAACATTCAGTACTTC. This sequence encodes CASSQDVPAGGTKNIQYF.

The CDR3 DNA sequence: TGTGCCAGCAGTTCGACACCCGGCTCTGGAAACACCATATATTTT. Protein product: CASSSTPGSGNTIYF. The rearrangement uses TRBV2 and TRBJ1-3; no firm D call. Trimming left V 5 bases short and J 0 bases short, with 11 bases between. The length of the CDR3 is 15 residues. Germline lookup yields CDR1 SNHLY and CDR2 FYNNEI.

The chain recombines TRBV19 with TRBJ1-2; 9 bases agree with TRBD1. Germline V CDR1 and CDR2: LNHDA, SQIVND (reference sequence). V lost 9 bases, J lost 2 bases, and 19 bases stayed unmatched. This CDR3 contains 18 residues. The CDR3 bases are TGTGCCAGCGACCCCCGACAGGGGGATCCACATCCAAACTATGGCTACACCTTC. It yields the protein CASDPRQGDPHPNYGYTF. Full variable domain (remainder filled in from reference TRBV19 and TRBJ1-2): DGGITQSPKYLFRKEGQNVTLSCEQNLNHDAMYWYRQDPGQGLRLIYYSQIVNDFQKGDIAEGYSVSREKKESFPLTVTSAQKNPTAFYLCASDPRQGDPHPNYGYTFGSGTRLTVV.

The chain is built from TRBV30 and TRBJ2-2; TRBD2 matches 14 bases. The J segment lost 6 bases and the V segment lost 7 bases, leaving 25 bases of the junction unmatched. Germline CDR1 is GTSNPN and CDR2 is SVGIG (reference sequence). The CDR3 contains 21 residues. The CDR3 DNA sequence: TGTGCCTTGGCCGAACCGGGACAGGGGGGGGGACTAGCGGGAGTTCCCGGGGAGCTGTTTTTT. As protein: CALAEPGQGGGLAGVPGELFF.

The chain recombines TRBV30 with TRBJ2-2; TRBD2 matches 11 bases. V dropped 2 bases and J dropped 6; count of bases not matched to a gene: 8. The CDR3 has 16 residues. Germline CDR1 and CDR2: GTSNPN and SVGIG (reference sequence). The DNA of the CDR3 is TGTGCCTGGAGTATTCTAGCGGGAGGATCATCCGGGGAGCTGTTTTTT. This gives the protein CAWSILAGGSSGELFF.

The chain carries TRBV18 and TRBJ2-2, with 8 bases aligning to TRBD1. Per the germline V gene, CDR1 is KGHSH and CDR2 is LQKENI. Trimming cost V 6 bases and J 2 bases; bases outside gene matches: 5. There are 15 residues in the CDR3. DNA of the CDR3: TGTGCCAGCTCGAGCAGGGGGCCAAACACCGGGGAGCTGTTTTTT. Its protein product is CASSSRGPNTGELFF.

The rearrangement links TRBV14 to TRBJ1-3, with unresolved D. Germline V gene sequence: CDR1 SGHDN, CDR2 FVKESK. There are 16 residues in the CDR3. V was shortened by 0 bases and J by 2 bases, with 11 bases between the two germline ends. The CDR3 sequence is CASSQDGTTTGNTIYF. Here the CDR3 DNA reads TGTGCCAGCAGCCAAGATGGAACAACTACTGGAAACACCATATATTTT.

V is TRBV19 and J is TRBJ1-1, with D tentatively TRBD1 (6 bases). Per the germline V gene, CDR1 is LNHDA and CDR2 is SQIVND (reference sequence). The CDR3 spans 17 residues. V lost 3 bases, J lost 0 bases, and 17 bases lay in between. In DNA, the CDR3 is TGTGCCAGTAGTATGGGCAGGGGAATCGAAATGAACACTGAAGCTTTCTTT. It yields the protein CASSMGRGIEMNTEAFF.

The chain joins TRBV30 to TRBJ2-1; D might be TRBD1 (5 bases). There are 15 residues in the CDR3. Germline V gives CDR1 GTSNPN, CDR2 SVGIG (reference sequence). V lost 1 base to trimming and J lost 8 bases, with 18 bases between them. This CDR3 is CAWSAPRSRADEQFF. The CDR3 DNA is TGTGCCTGGAGTGCCCCGCGGAGCAGGGCTGATGAGCAGTTCTTC.

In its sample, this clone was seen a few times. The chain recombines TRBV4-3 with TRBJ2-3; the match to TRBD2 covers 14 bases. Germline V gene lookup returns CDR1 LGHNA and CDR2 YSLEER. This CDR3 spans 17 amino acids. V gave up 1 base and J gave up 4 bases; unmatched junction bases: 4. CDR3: CASSQGSGLAGADTQYF. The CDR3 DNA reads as TGCGCCAGCAGCCAAGGATCGGGACTAGCGGGAGCAGATACGCAGTATTTT.

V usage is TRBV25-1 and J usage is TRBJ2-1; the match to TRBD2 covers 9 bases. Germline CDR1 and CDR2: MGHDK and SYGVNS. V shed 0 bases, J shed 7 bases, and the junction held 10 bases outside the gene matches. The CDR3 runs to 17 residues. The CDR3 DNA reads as TGTGCCAGCAGTGAATATTCGGCGGGAGGGCCAGGTAATGAGCAGTTCTTC. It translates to CASSEYSAGGPGNEQFF.